This TCR beta chain is drawn from a study of blood T cell repertoires in COVID-19. Study-level background: Sites in the United States, Italy and Spain provided acute and convalescent COVID-19 samples. PBMCs, B-cell-depleted T cells, or T cells were the source of the cDNA or gDNA that made up the material.

Here immunoSEQ multiplex PCR was the method, and the copy in TCRdb shows in-frame clones only, minus some. The profile shows roughly 320,000 clones, 75% to 90% of them singletons. Recruited during active infection, patients (from Seattle) were subsequently followed longitudinally. The receptor comes from a woman aged 45-59 years with COVID-19, enrolled during active disease. The sample taken for sequencing was peripheral blood.

As DNA, the CDR3 is TGTGCCAGCAGCAAAGCGAAGACAGCTGCAACTAATGAAAAACTGTTTTTT. This translates into CASSKAKTAATNEKLFF. The chain carries TRBV21-1 and TRBJ1-4; the D call in the table, TRBD1, was not verified against the DNA. TRBV21-1 is tagged as a pseudogene. This CDR3 has 17 amino acids.